This T cell receptor beta chain comes out of a study of shared clonotypes between healthy human individuals. Regarding the study as a whole: Despite large depth, rarefaction showed incomplete sorted-subset sequencing.

V lost 5 bases, J lost 4 bases, and 12 bases lay in between. The V gene's germline CDR1 is MNHNY and CDR2 SVGAGI (reference sequence). The CDR3 has 14 amino acids. Regarding this clone: Its specificity is not known.

Here immunoSEQ multiplex PCR was the method, and the copy in TCRdb shows in-frame clones only, minus some. The sample has about 2.4 million clones, approximately 92% seen once. The TCR comes from a man younger than 35 in good health. The sequenced sample was naive CD4+ T cells sorted from blood. The subset is: CD45RA+ positively selected. The chain combines TRBV6-6 with TRBJ2-1, with D maybe TRBD1 (5 bases). CDR3 protein: CASSVDSQYNEQFF. The DNA of the CDR3 is TGTGCCAGCAGTGTTGACAGCCAGTACAATGAGCAGTTCTTC.